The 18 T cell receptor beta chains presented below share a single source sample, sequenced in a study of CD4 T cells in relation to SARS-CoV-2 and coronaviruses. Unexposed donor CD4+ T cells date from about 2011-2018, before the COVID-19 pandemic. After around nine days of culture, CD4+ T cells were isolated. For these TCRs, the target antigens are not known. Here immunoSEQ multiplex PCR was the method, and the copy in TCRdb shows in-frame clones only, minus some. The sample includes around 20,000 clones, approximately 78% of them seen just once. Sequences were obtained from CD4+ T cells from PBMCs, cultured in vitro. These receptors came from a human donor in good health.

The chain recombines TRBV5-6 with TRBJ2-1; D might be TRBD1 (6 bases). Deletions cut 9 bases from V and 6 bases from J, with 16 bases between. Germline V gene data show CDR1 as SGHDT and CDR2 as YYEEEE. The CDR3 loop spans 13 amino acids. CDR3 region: CATRDIRFNEQFF. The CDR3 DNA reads TGTGCCACCCGGGACATCAGATTCAATGAGCAGTTCTTC.

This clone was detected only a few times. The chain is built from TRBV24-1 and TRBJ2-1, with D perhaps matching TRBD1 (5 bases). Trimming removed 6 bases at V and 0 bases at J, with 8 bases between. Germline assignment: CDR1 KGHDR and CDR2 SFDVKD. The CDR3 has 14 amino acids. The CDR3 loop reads CATSKQASYNEQFF. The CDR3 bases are TGTGCCACCAGTAAACAGGCCTCCTACAATGAGCAGTTCTTC.

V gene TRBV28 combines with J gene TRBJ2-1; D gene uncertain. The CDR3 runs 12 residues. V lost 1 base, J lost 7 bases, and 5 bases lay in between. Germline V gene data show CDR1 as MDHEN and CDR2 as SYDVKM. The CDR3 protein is CASSLLGNEQFF. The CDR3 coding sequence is TGTGCCAGCAGTTTATTGGGGAATGAGCAGTTCTTC.

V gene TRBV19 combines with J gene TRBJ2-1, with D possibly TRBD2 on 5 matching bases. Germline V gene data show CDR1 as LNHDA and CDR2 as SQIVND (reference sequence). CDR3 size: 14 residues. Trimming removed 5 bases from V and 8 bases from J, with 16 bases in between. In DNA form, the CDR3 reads TGTGCCAGTAGTGTAACTAGTGGTCGCGATGAGCAGTTCTTC. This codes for CASSVTSGRDEQFF.

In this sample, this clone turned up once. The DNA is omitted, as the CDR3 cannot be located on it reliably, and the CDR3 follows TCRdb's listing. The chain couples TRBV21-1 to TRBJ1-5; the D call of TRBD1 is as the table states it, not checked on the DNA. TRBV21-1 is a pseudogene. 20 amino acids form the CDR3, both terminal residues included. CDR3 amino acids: CASSKLVGQGADYSNQPQHF.

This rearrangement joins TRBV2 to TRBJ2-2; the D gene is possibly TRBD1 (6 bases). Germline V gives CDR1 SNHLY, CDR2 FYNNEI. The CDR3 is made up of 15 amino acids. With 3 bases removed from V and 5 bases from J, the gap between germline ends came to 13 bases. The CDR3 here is CASSEDSGRTGELFF. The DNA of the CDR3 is TGTGCCAGCAGTGAGGACAGTGGCAGGACCGGGGAGCTGTTTTTT.

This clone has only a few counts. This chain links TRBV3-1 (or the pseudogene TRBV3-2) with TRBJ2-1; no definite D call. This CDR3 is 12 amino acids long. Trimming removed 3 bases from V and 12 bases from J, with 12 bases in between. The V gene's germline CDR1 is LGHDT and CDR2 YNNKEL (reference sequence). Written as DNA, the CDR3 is TGTGCCAGCAGCCAGGCAACCAGAGGGCAGTTCTTC. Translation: CASSQATRGQFF.

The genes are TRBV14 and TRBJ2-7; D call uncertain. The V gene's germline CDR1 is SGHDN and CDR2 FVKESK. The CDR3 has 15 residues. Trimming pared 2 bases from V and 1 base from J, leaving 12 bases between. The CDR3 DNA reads TGTGCCAGCAGCCAAAGGGCGCTATTTTCCTACGAGCAGTACTTC. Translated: CASSQRALFSYEQYF.

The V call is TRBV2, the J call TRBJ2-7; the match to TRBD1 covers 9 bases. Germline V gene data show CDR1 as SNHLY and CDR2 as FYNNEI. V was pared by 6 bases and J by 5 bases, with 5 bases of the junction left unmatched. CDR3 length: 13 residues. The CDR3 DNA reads TGTGCCAGCAGATCCGGGACAGGGAACGAGCAGTACTTC. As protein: CASRSGTGNEQYF.

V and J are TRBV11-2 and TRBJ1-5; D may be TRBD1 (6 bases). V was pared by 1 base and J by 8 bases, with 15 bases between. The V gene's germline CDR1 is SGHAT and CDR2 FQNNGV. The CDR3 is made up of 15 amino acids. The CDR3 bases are TGTGCCAGCAGCTTAGCACCAGGGGTTGGGGAGCCCCAGCATTTT. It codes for CASSLAPGVGEPQHF.

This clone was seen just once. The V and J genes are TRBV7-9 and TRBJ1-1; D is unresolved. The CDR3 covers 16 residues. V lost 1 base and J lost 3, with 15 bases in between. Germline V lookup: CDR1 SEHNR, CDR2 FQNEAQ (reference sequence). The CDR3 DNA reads TGTGCCAGCAGCTTAGGGGCTCCGGGATGGGACACTGAAGCTTTCTTT. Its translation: CASSLGAPGWDTEAFF.

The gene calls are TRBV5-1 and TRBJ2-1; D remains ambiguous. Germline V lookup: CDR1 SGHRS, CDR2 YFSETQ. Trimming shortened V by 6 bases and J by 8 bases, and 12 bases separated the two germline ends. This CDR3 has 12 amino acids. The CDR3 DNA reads TGCGCCAGCAACCCCGGGCTGGATGAGCAGTTCTTC. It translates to CASNPGLDEQFF.

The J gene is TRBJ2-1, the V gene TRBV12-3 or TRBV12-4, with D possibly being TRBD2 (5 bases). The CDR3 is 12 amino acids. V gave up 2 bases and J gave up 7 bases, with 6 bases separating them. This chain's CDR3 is CASSLSGNEQFF. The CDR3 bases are TGTGCCAGCAGTTTATCGGGGAATGAGCAGTTCTTC.

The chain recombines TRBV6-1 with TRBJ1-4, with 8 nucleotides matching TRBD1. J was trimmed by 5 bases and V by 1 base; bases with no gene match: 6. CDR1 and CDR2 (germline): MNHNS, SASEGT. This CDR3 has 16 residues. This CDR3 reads CASSEGQGKGNEKLFF. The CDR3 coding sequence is TGTGCCAGCAGTGAAGGACAGGGGAAAGGGAATGAAAAACTGTTTTTT.

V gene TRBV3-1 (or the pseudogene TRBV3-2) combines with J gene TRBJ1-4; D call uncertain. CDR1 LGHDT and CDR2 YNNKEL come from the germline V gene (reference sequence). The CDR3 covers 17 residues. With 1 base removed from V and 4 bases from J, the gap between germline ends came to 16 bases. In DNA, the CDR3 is TGTGCCAGCAGCCAAGGATTTGGCCGGAACAGTAATGAAAAACTGTTTTTT. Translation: CASSQGFGRNSNEKLFF.

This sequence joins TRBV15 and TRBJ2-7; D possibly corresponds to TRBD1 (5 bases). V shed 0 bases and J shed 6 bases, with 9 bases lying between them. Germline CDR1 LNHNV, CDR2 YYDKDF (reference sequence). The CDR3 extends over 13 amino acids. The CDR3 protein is CATSRDYQGEQYF. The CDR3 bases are TGTGCCACCAGCAGAGATTACCAGGGCGAGCAGTACTTC.

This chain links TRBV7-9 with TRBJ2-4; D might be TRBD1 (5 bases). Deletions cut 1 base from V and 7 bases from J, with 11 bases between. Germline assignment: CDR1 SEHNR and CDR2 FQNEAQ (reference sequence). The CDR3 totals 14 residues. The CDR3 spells CASSLGAGMNIQYF. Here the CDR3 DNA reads TGTGCCAGCAGCTTAGGAGCAGGGATGAACATTCAGTACTTC.

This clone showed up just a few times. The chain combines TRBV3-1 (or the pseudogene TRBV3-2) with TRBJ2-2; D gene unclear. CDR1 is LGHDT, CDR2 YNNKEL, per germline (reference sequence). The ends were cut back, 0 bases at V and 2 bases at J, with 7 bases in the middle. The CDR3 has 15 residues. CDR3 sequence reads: CASSQDWGNTGELFF. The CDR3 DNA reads TGTGCCAGCAGCCAAGATTGGGGAAACACCGGGGAGCTGTTTTTT.